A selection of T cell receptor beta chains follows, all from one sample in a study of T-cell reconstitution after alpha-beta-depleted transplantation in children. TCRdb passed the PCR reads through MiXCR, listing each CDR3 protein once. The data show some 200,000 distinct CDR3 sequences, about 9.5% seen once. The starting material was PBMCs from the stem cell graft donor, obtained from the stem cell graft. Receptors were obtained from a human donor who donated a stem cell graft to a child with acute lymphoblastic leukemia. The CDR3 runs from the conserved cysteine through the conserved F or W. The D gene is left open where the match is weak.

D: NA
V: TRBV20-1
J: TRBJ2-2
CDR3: CSASPPRGAFSGELFF

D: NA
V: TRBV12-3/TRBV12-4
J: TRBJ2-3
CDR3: CASRSSDTQYF

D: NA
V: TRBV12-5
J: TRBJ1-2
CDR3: CASGSSYGYTF

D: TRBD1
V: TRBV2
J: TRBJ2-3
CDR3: CASRGGTGVSYTDTQYF

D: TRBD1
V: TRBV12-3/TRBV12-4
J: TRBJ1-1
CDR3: CASSFWRGRWTEAFF

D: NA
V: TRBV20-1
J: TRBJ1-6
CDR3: CSARADRSSYNSPLHF

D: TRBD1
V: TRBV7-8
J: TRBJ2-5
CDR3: CASSWGTVQETQYF

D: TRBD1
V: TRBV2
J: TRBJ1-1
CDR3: CASSPKQGATEAFF

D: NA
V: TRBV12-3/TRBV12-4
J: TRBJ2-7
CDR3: CASSLDTWEQYF

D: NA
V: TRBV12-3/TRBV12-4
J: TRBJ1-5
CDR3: CASSLEPLNQPQHF

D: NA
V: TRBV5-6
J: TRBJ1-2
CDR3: CASSLGGFGYTF

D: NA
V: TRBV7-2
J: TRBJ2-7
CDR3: CASSLTQGFLDEQYF

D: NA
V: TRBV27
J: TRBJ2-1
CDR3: CASIPPRGSYYNEQFF

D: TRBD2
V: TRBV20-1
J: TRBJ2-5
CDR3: CSASSASGGASGETQYF

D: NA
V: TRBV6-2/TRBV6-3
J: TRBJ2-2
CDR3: CASSSPTGTNTGELFF

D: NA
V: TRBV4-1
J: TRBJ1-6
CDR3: CASSHFSSYNSPLHF

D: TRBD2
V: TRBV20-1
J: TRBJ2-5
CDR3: CSAVVRRGGRETQYF

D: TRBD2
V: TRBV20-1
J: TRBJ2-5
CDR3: CSARTSGGETQYF